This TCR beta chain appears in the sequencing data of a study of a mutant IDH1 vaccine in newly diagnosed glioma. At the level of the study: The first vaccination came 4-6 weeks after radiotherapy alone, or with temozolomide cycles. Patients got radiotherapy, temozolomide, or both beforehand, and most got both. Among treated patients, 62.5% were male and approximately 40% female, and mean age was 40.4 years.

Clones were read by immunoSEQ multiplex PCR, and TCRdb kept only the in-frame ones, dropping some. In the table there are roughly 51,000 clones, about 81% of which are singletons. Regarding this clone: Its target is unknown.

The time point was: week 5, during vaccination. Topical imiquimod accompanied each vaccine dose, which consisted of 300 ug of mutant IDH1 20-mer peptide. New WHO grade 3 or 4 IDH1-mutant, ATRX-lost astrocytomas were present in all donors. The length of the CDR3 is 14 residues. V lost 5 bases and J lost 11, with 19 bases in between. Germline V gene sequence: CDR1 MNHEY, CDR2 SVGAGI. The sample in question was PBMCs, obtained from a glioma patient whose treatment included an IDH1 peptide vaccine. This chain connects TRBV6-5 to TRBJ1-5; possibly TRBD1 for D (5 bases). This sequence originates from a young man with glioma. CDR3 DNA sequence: TGTGCCAGCAGTAACGCACAGGACCACGTTTCCCAGCATTTT. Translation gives CASSNAQDHVSQHF.